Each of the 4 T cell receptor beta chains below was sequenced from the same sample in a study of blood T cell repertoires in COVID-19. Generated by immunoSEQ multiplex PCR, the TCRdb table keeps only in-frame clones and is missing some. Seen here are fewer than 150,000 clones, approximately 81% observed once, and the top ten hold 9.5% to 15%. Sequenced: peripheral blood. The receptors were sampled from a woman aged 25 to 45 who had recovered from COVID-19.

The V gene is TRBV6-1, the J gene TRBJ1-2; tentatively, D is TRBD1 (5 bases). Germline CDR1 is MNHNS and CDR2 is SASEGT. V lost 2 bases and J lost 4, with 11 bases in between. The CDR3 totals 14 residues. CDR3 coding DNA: TGTGCCAGCAGTGAACAGGGTGGTGGCTATGGCTACACCTTC. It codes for CASSEQGGGYGYTF.

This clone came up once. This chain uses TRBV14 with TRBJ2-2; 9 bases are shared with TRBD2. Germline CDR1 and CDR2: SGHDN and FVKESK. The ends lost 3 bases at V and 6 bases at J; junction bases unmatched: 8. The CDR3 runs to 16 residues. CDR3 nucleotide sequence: TGTGCCAGCAGCCACTACGGGCGGGAGGGCCCCGGGGAGCTGTTTTTT. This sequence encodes CASSHYGREGPGELFF.

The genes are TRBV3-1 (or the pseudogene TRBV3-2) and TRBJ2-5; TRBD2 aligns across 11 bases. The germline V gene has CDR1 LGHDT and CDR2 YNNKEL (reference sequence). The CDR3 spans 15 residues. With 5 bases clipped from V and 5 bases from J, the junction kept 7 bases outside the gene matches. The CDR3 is CASSSSGGARETQYF. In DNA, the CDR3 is TGTGCCAGCAGCAGTAGCGGGGGGGCCAGGGAGACCCAGTACTTC.

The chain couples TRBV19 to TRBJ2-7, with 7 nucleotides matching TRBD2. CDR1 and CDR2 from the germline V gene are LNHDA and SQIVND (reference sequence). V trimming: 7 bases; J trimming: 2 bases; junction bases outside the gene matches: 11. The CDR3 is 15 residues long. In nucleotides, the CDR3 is TGTGCCAGTACCGCAGGACTAGGTCCGGCCTACGAGCAGTACTTC. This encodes CASTAGLGPAYEQYF. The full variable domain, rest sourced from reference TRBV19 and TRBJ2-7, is DGGITQSPKYLFRKEGQNVTLSCEQNLNHDAMYWYRQDPGQGLRLIYYSQIVNDFQKGDIAEGYSVSREKKESFPLTVTSAQKNPTAFYLCASTAGLGPAYEQYFGPGTRLTVT.